A single sample is the source of the 29 T cell receptor beta chains below, sequenced in a study of T cells after posttransplantation cyclophosphamide. The naive gate required viable CD3+CD4+ or CD3+CD8+ cells with CCR7+CD45RA+CD45RO-CD95-CD27+CD28+ phenotype. Clones were sequenced by immunoSEQ multiplex PCR, and TCRdb holds only the in-frame ones, with some missing. This table holds about 20,000 clones, approximately 98% found once. The material sequenced was naive CD4+ T cells sorted from PBMCs. Every receptor here comes from a man aged 35 to 55 in good health, CMV-negative, and a related stem cell transplant donor.

V gene TRBV27 combines with J gene TRBJ2-2, with TRBD1 identical over 9 bases. The CDR3 has 15 residues. CDR1 and CDR2 (germline): MNHEY, SMNVEV (reference sequence). V shed 5 bases and J 4 bases; nucleotides not matched to a gene: 5. This CDR3 reads CASSVQGAPTGELFF. DNA for the CDR3: TGTGCCAGCAGTGTACAGGGGGCGCCCACCGGGGAGCTGTTTTTT.

This clone was seen more than once but under ten times. Here the CDR3 DNA reads TGTGCCAGCAGCTCAACAGCGGGAGGCTACGAGCAGTACTTC. It translates to CASSSTAGGYEQYF. The chain has TRBV7-3 and TRBJ2-7; 9 bases align to TRBD2. The CDR3 length is 14 residues. Trimming removed 4 bases from V and 3 bases from J; junction bases left unmatched: 4. Germline V lookup: CDR1 SGHTA, CDR2 FQGTGA.

The chain is built from TRBV30 and TRBJ2-3, with D possibly TRBD1 on 6 matching bases. There are 13 residues in the CDR3. V shed 1 base and J shed 4 bases, with 9 bases lying between them. Germline V gene lookup returns CDR1 GTSNPN and CDR2 SVGIG (reference sequence). As DNA, the CDR3 is TGTGCCTGGAGTGCAGGGGACCCAGATACGCAGTATTTT. Encoded protein: CAWSAGDPDTQYF.

The chain is built from TRBV14 and TRBJ1-2, with 9 bases aligning to TRBD1. The CDR3 length is 14 residues. Germline V lookup: CDR1 SGHDN, CDR2 FVKESK. V lost 6 bases, J lost 8 bases, and 10 bases stayed unmatched. CDR3 loop: CASRTDRGRGGYTF. CDR3 bases: TGTGCCAGCAGAACAGACAGGGGGAGGGGAGGCTACACCTTC.

V usage is TRBV7-2 and J usage is TRBJ1-2; a weak D match, TRBD1 (5 bases). This CDR3 is built from 14 residues. V lost 2 bases, J lost 5 bases, and 12 bases lay in between. Germline CDR1 SGHTA, CDR2 FQGNSA. DNA of the CDR3: TGTGCCAGCAGCTTACGCGGGGCCCCTTATGGCTACACCTTC. Protein product: CASSLRGAPYGYTF.

The chain combines TRBV5-1 with TRBJ1-2, with a weak D call TRBD1 (5 bases). CDR3 size: 14 residues. Germline assignment: CDR1 SGHRS and CDR2 YFSETQ. The V end lost 5 bases, the J end lost 3 bases, and 14 bases lay between the germline ends. CDR3 in DNA: TGCGCCAGCAGGGAAGGGGTAGGGGACTATGGCTACACCTTC. It codes for CASREGVGDYGYTF.

This chain connects TRBV2 to TRBJ1-5, with TRBD1 matching 7 bases. CDR1 is SNHLY, CDR2 FYNNEI, per germline. This CDR3 comprises 12 residues. The ends lost 5 bases at V and 9 bases at J; junction bases unmatched: 4. In DNA form, the CDR3 reads TGTGCCAGCAGTACCCCAGGGGGGCCCCAGCATTTT. Amino acids: CASSTPGGPQHF.

The chain carries TRBV19 and TRBJ1-2, with D uncertain. The CDR3 length is 14 residues. The germline V and J ends were trimmed by 0 bases and 4 bases, with 9 bases remaining between them. Germline assignment: CDR1 LNHDA and CDR2 SQIVND (reference sequence). Written as DNA, the CDR3 is TGTGCCAGTAGTATAGAAGGACTTGGCTATGGCTACACCTTC. Residues: CASSIEGLGYGYTF.

As regards this clone: One junction end does not reproduce the germline sequence, and a read error may be involved. V and J are TRBV5-6 and TRBJ2-2; D might be TRBD2 (5 bases). Looked up from germline, CDR1 is SGHDT and CDR2 is YYEEEE. This CDR3 spans 16 amino acids. The CDR3 is CASSLPGGRPTGELFF. CDR3 DNA sequence: TGTGCCAGCAGCCTCCCGGGCGGCAGGCCCACCGGGGAACTGTTTTTT.

This rearrangement joins TRBV5-4 to TRBJ2-5; the match to TRBD2 covers 7 bases. The germline V gene has CDR1 SGHNT and CDR2 YYREEE (reference sequence). Losses at the gene ends were 4 bases for V and 5 bases for J; bases not matched to a gene: 11. This CDR3 has 15 residues. The CDR3 spells CASSPRQGGQETQYF. The CDR3 DNA is TGTGCCAGCAGCCCCCGCCAGGGAGGGCAGGAGACCCAGTACTTC.

V gene TRBV18 combines with J gene TRBJ2-3, with TRBD2 matching 9 bases. The CDR3 is 17 amino acids. Trimming removed 4 bases from V and 6 bases from J; junction bases left unmatched: 14. CDR1 KGHSH and CDR2 LQKENI come from the germline V gene. CDR3 loop: CASSLETSGLSLDTQYF. The CDR3 nucleotides are TGTGCCAGCTCACTGGAAACTAGCGGGCTTAGTCTGGATACGCAGTATTTT.

J is TRBJ2-3 and V is TRBV28; D perhaps matches TRBD2 (6 bases). This CDR3 region has 14 residues. CDR1 is MDHEN, CDR2 SYDVKM, per germline. V lost 2 bases to trimming and J lost 6 bases, with 12 bases between them. In DNA form, the CDR3 reads TGTGCCAGCAGTTTAAGTCTAGCGCGTGATACGCAGTATTTT. It yields the protein CASSLSLARDTQYF.

V usage is TRBV6-1 and J usage is TRBJ2-7, with 9 bases that match TRBD2. Germline CDR1 is MNHNS and CDR2 is SASEGT. V gave up 2 bases and J gave up 4 bases; unmatched junction bases: 12. The CDR3 runs 17 residues. The CDR3 DNA follows: TGTGCCAGCAGTGAAATGATAGCGGGAGAGAAAGGGTACGAGCAGTACTTC. Its translation: CASSEMIAGEKGYEQYF.

The V and J genes are TRBV15 and TRBJ2-1, with 9 bases lining up with TRBD2. With 0 bases clipped from V and 3 bases from J, the junction kept 0 bases outside the gene matches. Germline V gene lookup returns CDR1 LNHNV and CDR2 YYDKDF (reference sequence). The CDR3 runs to 15 residues. CDR3 amino acids: CATSREAGGYNEQFF. CDR3 sequence (DNA): TGTGCCACCAGCAGAGAAGCGGGAGGCTACAATGAGCAGTTCTTC.

This chain links TRBV18 with TRBJ1-1, with D maybe TRBD1 (6 bases). CDR1 is KGHSH, CDR2 LQKENI, per germline. There are 14 residues in the CDR3. Trimming took off 6 bases at V and 4 bases at J, with 15 bases between the two ends. CDR3 bases: TGTGCCAGCTCTACCATTAGGGGGAGCACTGAAGCTTTCTTT. It yields the protein CASSTIRGSTEAFF.

The rearrangement joins TRBV10-3 to TRBJ1-1; 10 bases fit TRBD1. V was clipped by 6 bases and J by 2 bases; unmatched bases: 3. There are 14 residues in the CDR3. Per the germline V gene, CDR1 is ENHRY and CDR2 is SYGVKD. CDR3 sequence (DNA): TGTGCCATCAGAGGGGACAGGGGAAACACTGAAGCTTTCTTT. Its protein product is CAIRGDRGNTEAFF.

The gene calls are TRBV5-6 and TRBJ2-7; D is ambiguous. V lost 1 base to trimming and J lost 1 base, with 12 bases between them. This CDR3 has 15 residues. Germline CDR1 is SGHDT and CDR2 is YYEEEE. The CDR3 loop is CASSLRDTLSYEQYF. In DNA form, the CDR3 reads TGTGCCAGCAGCTTGCGTGACACCCTATCCTACGAGCAGTACTTC.

The chain recombines TRBV2 with TRBJ2-1, with a tentative D call TRBD1 (6 bases). CDR3 length: 18 residues. V lost 5 bases and J 4 bases, leaving 24 bases between the germline ends. Germline CDR1 and CDR2: SNHLY and FYNNEI. The CDR3 here is CASSFLPGWTVGYNEQFF. As DNA, the CDR3 is TGTGCCAGCAGTTTTCTACCCGGGTGGACAGTGGGTTACAATGAGCAGTTCTTC.

This chain connects TRBV28 to TRBJ2-1; 9 nucleotides match TRBD1. Germline CDR1 and CDR2: MDHEN and SYDVKM. V lost 4 bases, J lost 4 bases, and 11 bases stayed unmatched. The CDR3 spans 17 residues. The CDR3 is CASSSPLGQGRYNEQFF. CDR3 DNA sequence: TGTGCCAGCAGTTCCCCCCTCGGACAGGGGAGGTACAATGAGCAGTTCTTC.

This chain uses TRBV27 with TRBJ1-4; D gene unclear. Germline CDR1 is MNHEY and CDR2 is SMNVEV (reference sequence). The ends were cut back, 3 bases at V and 3 bases at J, with 8 bases in the middle. This CDR3 has 14 amino acids. The CDR3 DNA sequence: TGTGCCAGCAGTTTCGCGGGAGCTAATGAAAAACTGTTTTTT. This translates into CASSFAGANEKLFF.

V gene TRBV28 combines with J gene TRBJ2-7; 10 nucleotides match TRBD1. Per germline, CDR1 MDHEN and CDR2 SYDVKM. Germline trimming cut 6 bases from V and 6 bases from J; bases unmatched to any gene: 8. The CDR3 has 14 amino acids. CDR3 region: CASSQAGTGVEQYF. The CDR3 region has the DNA TGTGCCAGCAGCCAAGCAGGGACAGGGGTCGAGCAGTACTTC.

CDR3 sequence reads: CAWSLAVATNEKLFF. CDR3 bases: TGTGCCTGGAGTCTAGCAGTAGCAACTAATGAAAAACTGTTTTTT. V usage is TRBV30 and J usage is TRBJ1-4; D is unresolved. CDR1 is GTSNPN, CDR2 SVGIG, per germline (reference sequence). The ends were cut back, 2 bases at V and 0 bases at J, with 10 bases in the middle. This CDR3 contains 15 residues.

CDR3 protein: CASSLNRVANTGELFF. Here the CDR3 DNA reads TGTGCCAGCAGCCTAAACAGGGTTGCGAACACCGGGGAGCTGTTTTTT. V gene TRBV9 combines with J gene TRBJ2-2, with D perhaps TRBD1 (6 bases). Trimming took off 4 bases at V and 0 bases at J, with 13 bases between the two ends. Germline assignment: CDR1 SGDLS and CDR2 YYNGEE. The CDR3 length is 16 residues.

The V gene is TRBV5-8, the J gene TRBJ1-1; D not resolved. This CDR3 is built from 13 residues. Germline V gene sequence: CDR1 SGHTS, CDR2 YDEGEE. V was cut by 4 bases and J by 5 bases, with 12 bases left in between. The CDR3 DNA is TGTGCCAGCAGCCGTGAAGTCCGGACTGAAGCTTTCTTT. This encodes CASSREVRTEAFF. The full variable domain, its missing parts supplied by reference TRBV5-8 and TRBJ1-1, is EAGVTQSPTHLIKTRGQQATLRCSPISGHTSVYWYQQALGLGLQFLLWYDEGEERNRGNFPPRFSGRQFPNYSSELNVNALELEDSALYLCASSREVRTEAFFGQGTRLTVV.

This chain uses TRBV28 with TRBJ1-2; 7 bases map to TRBD1. Germline CDR1 and CDR2: MDHEN and SYDVKM. The CDR3 loop spans 15 amino acids. With V trimmed by 6 bases and J by 3 bases, 10 bases remained unmatched. CDR3 coding DNA: TGTGCCAGCAGCGTCCCCGGACAGGTGTACTATGGCTACACCTTC. Encoded protein: CASSVPGQVYYGYTF.

This sequence joins TRBV28 and TRBJ2-5, with D hard to call. Trimming took off 7 bases at V and 0 bases at J, with 6 bases between the two ends. Germline values: CDR1 MDHEN, CDR2 SYDVKM. The CDR3 sequence is 12 residues long. CDR3: CASTGYQETQYF. In DNA, the CDR3 is TGTGCCAGCACAGGATACCAAGAGACCCAGTACTTC. Drawing the rest from reference TRBV28 and TRBJ2-5, the complete variable domain is DVKVTQSSRYLVKRTGEKVFLECVQDMDHENMFWYRQDPGLGLRLIYFSYDVKMKEKGDIPEGYSVSREKKERFSLILESASTNQTSMYLCASTGYQETQYFGPGTRLLVL.

The chain uses TRBV11-2 and TRBJ2-1; no definite D call. Germline V CDR1 and CDR2: SGHAT, FQNNGV. V shed 7 bases and J shed 0 bases, with 7 bases lying between them. The CDR3 is 13 amino acids. CDR3 in amino acids: CASTRSSYNEQFF. As DNA, the CDR3 is TGTGCCAGCACCCGGAGCTCCTACAATGAGCAGTTCTTC.

This rearrangement joins TRBV7-9 to TRBJ1-2; 8 positions agree with TRBD1. The germline CDR1 and CDR2 sequences are SEHNR and FQNEAQ (reference sequence). This CDR3 region has 15 residues. Unmatched junction bases numbered 7, after V lost 5 bases and J lost 2 bases. DNA for the CDR3: TGTGCCAGCAGCGAGAGCAGGGGGCGCAACTATGGCTACACCTTC. It encodes CASSESRGRNYGYTF.

The genes are TRBV7-2 and TRBJ2-7, with TRBD2 matching 8 bases. With 3 bases clipped from V and 6 bases from J, the junction kept 7 bases outside the gene matches. The CDR3 runs 14 residues. Germline CDR1 and CDR2: SGHTA and FQGNSA. The CDR3 spells CASSFSGSRSEQYF. The CDR3 DNA sequence: TGTGCCAGCAGCTTCAGCGGGAGTCGTTCCGAGCAGTACTTC.